Below, 17 T cell receptor beta chains from the same sample are listed, as sequenced in a study of identical twins. TCRdb re-called the 5' RACE reads through MiXCR, storing one row per CDR3 protein. This table has approximately 500,000 distinct CDR3 sequences, less than 25% appearing once. In addition, the sample was reused for a study of T cells expressing NK-cell markers.

The sample taken for sequencing was CD4+ T cells sorted from blood. These receptors were taken from a young woman in good health.

This clonotype appeared a few times. This rearrangement joins TRBV20-1 to TRBJ2-2; 7 bases map to TRBD1. From germline, CDR1 is DFQATT and CDR2 SNEGSKA (reference sequence). The CDR3 contains 13 residues. J gave up 6 bases and V 3 bases, and 4 bases lay outside the gene matches. The CDR3 loop is CSARHRGAGELFF. The CDR3 nucleotides read TGCAGTGCTAGGCACAGGGGAGCCGGGGAGCTGTTTTTT.

The table lists this clonotype with a few counts. The chain carries TRBV18 and TRBJ2-1; TRBD2 aligns across 7 bases. Germline V gene lookup returns CDR1 KGHSH and CDR2 LQKENI. V dropped 0 bases and J dropped 5; count of bases not matched to a gene: 4. The CDR3 is 15 amino acids. The CDR3 nucleotides are TGTGCCAGCTCACCACCGGCTAGCGGAGACAATGAGCAGTTCTTC. This sequence encodes CASSPPASGDNEQFF.

The rearrangement joins TRBV5-1 to TRBJ1-1; D gene uncertain. V was cut by 0 bases and J by 9 bases, with 12 bases left in between. The CDR3 has 13 amino acids. Germline CDR1 is SGHRS and CDR2 is YFSETQ. The DNA for the CDR3 is TGCGCCAGCAGCTTGGACCCTACTTCCCAAGCTTTCTTT. It encodes CASSLDPTSQAFF.

The chain carries TRBV12-3 or TRBV12-4 and TRBJ2-3; 7 bases are a match to TRBD1. V shed 5 bases, J shed 8 bases, and the junction held 7 bases outside the gene matches. This CDR3 is 13 amino acids long. For the CDR3, the DNA is TGTGCCAGCAGTACTGGGGACAGTAGTACGCAGTATTTT. This sequence encodes CASSTGDSSTQYF.

This clonotype occurred a few times. The chain joins TRBV5-1 to TRBJ2-7, with 9 bases lining up with TRBD1. The CDR3 extends over 16 amino acids. The germline CDR1 and CDR2 sequences are SGHRS and YFSETQ. Losses at the gene ends were 2 bases for V and 3 bases for J; bases not matched to a gene: 9. The CDR3 is CASSFWPGQGDYEQYF. CDR3 nucleotides: TGCGCCAGCAGCTTTTGGCCGGGACAGGGAGACTACGAGCAGTACTTC. Complete variable domain (other parts from reference TRBV5-1 and TRBJ2-7): KAGVTQTPRYLIKTRGQQVTLSCSPISGHRSVSWYQQTPGQGLQFLFEYFSETQRNKGNFPGRFSGRQFSNSRSEMNVSTLELGDSALYLCASSFWPGQGDYEQYFGPGTRLTVT.

This clonotype was seen repeatedly, ten times or more. The chain has TRBV29-1 and TRBJ2-7, with a weak D call TRBD2 (6 bases). This CDR3 is built from 12 residues. The V gene lost 7 bases and the J gene lost 2 bases, with 12 bases spanning the gap. Germline V CDR1 and CDR2: SQVTM, ANQGSEA. This CDR3 is CSACREPYEQYF. CDR3 bases: TGCAGCGCTTGCCGGGAGCCCTACGAGCAGTACTTC.

This clonotype has a handful of counts. The V call is TRBV10-3, the J call TRBJ2-3, with TRBD2 matching 13 bases. Losses at the gene ends were 6 bases for V and 4 bases for J; bases not matched to a gene: 4. The CDR3 runs to 15 residues. Germline values: CDR1 ENHRY, CDR2 SYGVKD. CDR3 loop: CAIRPGTSGADTQYF. The CDR3 DNA reads TGTGCCATCAGACCCGGGACTAGCGGGGCAGATACGCAGTATTTT.

This clonotype occurred a few times. The V call is TRBV6-5, the J call TRBJ2-7; 7 bases match TRBD1. Germline CDR1 and CDR2: MNHEY and SVGAGI. This CDR3 contains 16 residues. V lost 0 bases to trimming and J lost 6 bases; unmatched junction nucleotides: 11. The CDR3 here is CASSYSYTGESGEQYF. The CDR3 nucleotides read TGTGCCAGCAGTTACTCTTACACAGGGGAAAGCGGCGAGCAGTACTTC.

This clonotype was recorded many times. Here the CDR3 DNA reads TGCGCCAGCAGCCAAGATTTAGGTTACGAGCAGTACTTC. Amino acids: CASSQDLGYEQYF. The V gene is TRBV4-3, the J gene TRBJ2-7; D uncertain. There are 13 residues in the CDR3. The V and J ends lost 0 bases and 4 bases respectively, with 7 bases between them. Germline CDR1 LGHNA, CDR2 YSLEER.

V usage is TRBV10-3 and J usage is TRBJ2-1, with TRBD2 identical over 16 bases. CDR1 is ENHRY, CDR2 SYGVKD, per germline. The CDR3 length is 12 residues. With V trimmed by 11 bases and J by 15 bases, 7 bases remained unmatched. Here the CDR3 DNA reads TGTGCCGCCGGGACTAGCGGGAGGGCCTTGTTCTTC. Amino acid sequence: CAAGTSGRALFF.

This clonotype was observed a handful of times. This chain joins TRBV6-5 and TRBJ2-7; 9 nucleotides line up with TRBD1. The CDR3 runs 16 residues. Germline loops: CDR1 MNHEY, CDR2 SVGAGI. The V gene end was trimmed by 4 bases and the J gene end by 7 bases; junction bases not matched to a gene: 14. The CDR3: CASSFLRTGEKGEQYF. CDR3 DNA sequence: TGTGCCAGCAGTTTCCTCAGGACAGGGGAGAAGGGGGAGCAGTACTTC.

V gene TRBV15 combines with J gene TRBJ2-3; 7 positions agree with TRBD2. The CDR3 totals 15 residues. Germline V gene data show CDR1 as LNHNV and CDR2 as YYDKDF (reference sequence). Unmatched junction bases numbered 5, after V lost 1 base and J lost 4 bases. The CDR3 nucleotides are TGTGCCACCAGCAGAGGCTCGGGAGGCCCAGATACGCAGTATTTT. Translating it yields CATSRGSGGPDTQYF.

This chain connects TRBV10-3 to TRBJ2-5; 14 bases line up with TRBD2. The CDR3 runs 16 residues. Germline CDR1 and CDR2: ENHRY and SYGVKD. V dropped 3 bases and J dropped 8; count of bases not matched to a gene: 8. Here the CDR3 DNA reads TGTGCCATCAGTGATGGGACTAGCGGGAGTTTTCCTACCCAGTACTTC. Translation: CAISDGTSGSFPTQYF.

This clonotype was counted once. The chain combines TRBV6-1 with TRBJ2-3, with 8 bases lining up with TRBD2. There are 16 residues in the CDR3. Trimming took 2 bases from V and 2 from J; bases not matched to a gene: 6. Germline CDR1 MNHNS, CDR2 SASEGT. The CDR3 sequence: CASSEPSGGLTDTQYF. The CDR3 DNA follows: TGTGCCAGCAGTGAACCGAGCGGGGGCCTCACAGATACGCAGTATTTT.

This clonotype turned up a few times. The V and J genes are TRBV5-6 and TRBJ1-1; D is unclear. This CDR3 spans 16 amino acids. Trimming removed 4 bases at V and 1 base at J, with 17 bases between. CDR1 and CDR2 from the germline V gene are SGHDT and YYEEEE. CDR3 sequence: CASSAPGLGGNTEAFF. CDR3 in DNA: TGTGCCAGCAGCGCGCCTGGCCTTGGTGGGAACACTGAAGCTTTCTTT.

The rearrangement links TRBV20-1 to TRBJ2-6; 8 bases align to TRBD1. V dropped 3 bases and J dropped 4; count of bases not matched to a gene: 2. The CDR3 covers 14 residues. Looked up from germline, CDR1 is DFQATT and CDR2 is SNEGSKA (reference sequence). The CDR3, as DNA: TGCAGTGCTAGGACAGGGGACGGGGCCAACGTCCTGACTTTC. Translated: CSARTGDGANVLTF.

The chain has TRBV20-1 and TRBJ1-1; D is unresolved. The CDR3 has 12 amino acids. CDR1 is DFQATT and CDR2 is SNEGSKA in the germline V gene (reference sequence). V lost 6 bases and J lost 1, with 9 bases in between. CDR3 sequence reads: CSATQRNTEAFF. The CDR3 coding sequence is TGCAGTGCCACCCAGAGGAACACTGAAGCTTTCTTT.